Presented here are 10 T cell receptor beta chains from one specimen sequenced in a study of blood T cell repertoires in COVID-19. Generated by immunoSEQ multiplex PCR, the TCRdb table keeps only in-frame clones and is missing some. Found here are some 200,000 clones, around nine tenths of them singletons; the top ten hold 0.8% to 1%. The sequenced sample consisted of peripheral blood. These receptors all come from a woman aged 18-29 years who had recovered from COVID-19.

The V and J genes are TRBV7-2 and TRBJ2-7, with D maybe TRBD2 (6 bases). The CDR3 loop spans 15 amino acids. The V gene's germline CDR1 is SGHTA and CDR2 FQGNSA. Trimming took off 3 bases at V and 4 bases at J, with 16 bases between the two ends. The DNA of the CDR3 is TGTGCCAGCAGCTTTCGCGGGGCGACGATTTACGAGCAGTACTTC. Protein product: CASSFRGATIYEQYF.

This clone was found once. The genes are TRBV4-1 and TRBJ2-7; a possible D gene is TRBD2 (5 bases). CDR1 MGHRA and CDR2 YSYEKL come from the germline V gene. This CDR3 has 14 amino acids. The ends were cut back, 0 bases at V and 2 bases at J, with 8 bases in the middle. The CDR3 protein is CASSQESGTYEQYV. In DNA, the CDR3 is TGCGCCAGCAGCCAAGAGTCGGGAACCTACGAGCAGTACGTC.

The chain is built from TRBV5-4 and TRBJ2-7; D is unclear. With 0 bases removed from V and 7 bases from J, the gap between germline ends came to 8 bases. Germline V gene data show CDR1 as SGHNT and CDR2 as YYREEE (reference sequence). The CDR3 has 12 residues. The CDR3 loop reads CASSLEIGEQYV. The CDR3 region has the DNA TGTGCCAGCAGCTTGGAGATCGGGGAGCAGTACGTC.

The J gene is TRBJ2-2, the V gene TRBV5-1; D uncertain. The CDR3 has 14 residues. V lost 6 bases and J 5 bases, leaving 14 bases between the germline ends. The germline CDR1 and CDR2 sequences are SGHRS and YFSETQ. The CDR3 reads CASTLLGVTGELFF. In nucleotides, the CDR3 is TGCGCCAGCACCCTCCTCGGAGTGACCGGGGAGCTGTTTTTT.

The V gene is TRBV19, the J gene TRBJ1-4; no definite D call. Deletions cut 4 bases from V and 0 bases from J, with 12 bases between. CDR3 length equals 16 residues. Germline V gene data show CDR1 as LNHDA and CDR2 as SQIVND (reference sequence). CDR3 sequence reads: CASSTLRAATNEKLFF. In DNA form, the CDR3 reads TGTGCCAGTAGTACTCTCCGAGCCGCAACTAATGAAAAACTGTTTTTT.

The chain uses TRBV9 and TRBJ1-3; 7 bases line up with TRBD1. Trimming at V came to 6 bases and at J to 5 bases, leaving 8 bases not matched to a gene. This CDR3 is 14 amino acids long. The germline V gene encodes CDR1 SGDLS and CDR2 YYNGEE. The CDR3 coding sequence is TGTGCCAGCACTCCTGGGGACAGTCGAAACACCATATATTTT. Translating gives CASTPGDSRNTIYF.

This chain joins TRBV5-4 and TRBJ1-6; the D gene is possibly TRBD1 (6 bases). CDR1 and CDR2 (germline): SGHNT, YYREEE (reference sequence). V lost 4 bases and J 0 bases, leaving 20 bases between the germline ends. The CDR3 is 19 amino acids. CDR3 in DNA: TGTGCCAGCAGCAGCTCACAGGGTCCCCGGGGCTCCTATAATTCACCCCTCCACTTT. It is translated as CASSSSQGPRGSYNSPLHF.

The chain couples TRBV20-1 to TRBJ2-1, with 11 positions matching TRBD2. J lost 0 bases, V lost 6 bases, and 13 bases had no gene match. The CDR3 runs 18 residues. Germline V CDR1 and CDR2: DFQATT, SNEGSKA (reference sequence). CDR3 sequence reads: CSASSLAGGLSSYNEQFF. The CDR3 bases are TGCAGTGCCAGTTCCCTAGCGGGGGGCCTCAGCTCCTACAATGAGCAGTTCTTC.

This chain uses TRBV7-2 with TRBJ2-3; 12 bases agree with TRBD2. The CDR3 sequence is 16 residues long. In germline, CDR1 is SGHTA, CDR2 FQGNSA. V gave up 5 bases and J gave up 5 bases; unmatched junction bases: 8. In nucleotides, the CDR3 is TGTGCCAGCAGCATTTCTAGCGGGGGGGCCCAAGATACGCAGTATTTT. It translates to CASSISSGGAQDTQYF.

V gene TRBV2 combines with J gene TRBJ1-2; D might be TRBD1 (6 bases). The CDR3 covers 14 residues. Germline CDR1 SNHLY, CDR2 FYNNEI. The germline V and J ends were trimmed by 6 bases and 3 bases, with 14 bases remaining between them. CDR3 sequence: CASSQRDNYYGYTF. DNA for the CDR3: TGTGCCAGCAGCCAACGGGACAATTACTATGGCTACACCTTC. Full variable domain (rest looked up from reference TRBV2 and TRBJ1-2): EPEVTQTPSHQVTQMGQEVILRCVPISNHLYFYWYRQILGQKVEFLVSFYNNEISEKSEIFDDQFSVERPDGSNFTLKIRSTKLEDSAMYFCASSQRDNYYGYTFGSGTRLTVV.